This TCR beta chain originates from a study of response to subunit inactivated influenza vaccine. Study observations and caveats: The study's authors posited that every seasonal influenza vaccination enlists few new T cells.

Turning to this clonotype: The target antigen is unknown.

The germline gives CDR1 SNHLY, CDR2 FYNNEI. Trimming removed 3 bases from V and 3 bases from J, with 15 bases in between. This CDR3 spans 16 amino acids. TCRdb reprocessed the RT-PCR reads via MiXCR and lists one record per CDR3 protein. The sample lists around 470,000 distinct CDR3 sequences; roughly 7.9% were seen once. This specimen was PBMCs from blood, taken around 2 years after vaccination. This receptor was taken from a man between 50 and 75 years old who received an inactivated influenza vaccine. This chain uses TRBV2 with TRBJ1-5; D is unresolved. CDR3 sequence (DNA): TGTGCCAGCAGTGAGTGGCGGTGGAGTAACAATCAGCCCCAGCATTTT. Encoded protein: CASSEWRWSNNQPQHF.